Listed below are T cell receptor delta chains from one sample, sequenced in a study of delta chains in infants with herpesvirus infections. TCRdb used CATT to re-call clones from the RT-PCR reads. The repertoire includes over a thousand delta-chain clones, about 43% of them detected once, and 20% to 25% sits in the top ten. Sequencing was performed on peripheral blood, taken at time point 3 of longitudinal follow-up. The receptors stem from a human donor who was a Ugandan infant, either HIV-exposed or HIV-unexposed (not recorded which). Each CDR3 is given with its conserved first and last residue. D genes are given only for firm matches. Rows may omit the clone size; those that give it use once, few, many or a size class.

V: TRDV1
D: -
size: few
J: TRDJ1
CDR3: CALWERLRRVKLIF
DNA: TGTGCTCTTTGGGAACGTTTAAGACGAGTTAAACTCATCTTT

V: TRDV1
D: TRDD2
size: -
J: TRDJ1
CDR3: CALGEQEPSYAEIWGYTDKLIF
DNA: TGTGCTCTTGGGGAGCAAGAGCCTTCCTACGCGGAGATATGGGGATACACCGATAAACTCATCTTT

V: TRAV14/DV4
D: TRDD3
size: few
J: TRDJ1
CDR3: CAMREGIVSYNVVGDTSDKLIF
DNA: TGTGCAATGAGAGAGGGGATAGTCTCCTACAACGTGGTGGGGGATACATCCGATAAACTCATCTTT

V: TRDV1
D: TRDD3
size: -
J: TRDJ4
CDR3: CALGALGHSHHHGWDTSSRPLIF
DNA: TGTGCTCTTGGGGCCCTCGGGCATTCCCACCACCATGGGTGGGATACGTCCTCCAGACCCCTGATCTTT

V: TRDV1
D: TRDD3
size: few
J: TRDJ1
CDR3: CALGLFRTGGLYTDKLIF
DNA: TGTGCTCTTGGGCTATTCCGTACTGGGGGATTGTACACCGATAAACTCATCTTT

V: TRDV1
D: TRDD3
size: -
J: TRDJ1
CDR3: CALYGGPPTNWGLTPYTDKLIF
DNA: TGTGCTCTTTACGGTGGACCCCCTACCAACTGGGGGTTAACCCCTTACACCGATAAACTCATCTTT

V: TRDV1
D: TRDD3
size: few
J: TRDJ1
CDR3: CALGELASVGGYASEIPGLGADKLIF
DNA: TGTGCTCTTGGGGAACTAGCCTCCGTTGGGGGATACGCGTCCGAAATCCCCGGCCTAGGGGCTGATAAACTCATCTTT

V: TRDV1
D: TRDD3
size: -
J: TRDJ1
CDR3: CALGAPLPPYWGGEGTDKLIF
DNA: TGTGCTCTCGGGGCCCCACTTCCGCCGTACTGGGGAGGGGAGGGCACCGATAAACTCATCTTT

V: TRDV1
D: -
size: -
J: TRDJ1
CDR3: CALGDASSYTDKLIF
DNA: TGTGCTCTTGGGGACGCCTCCTCGTACACCGATAAACTCATCTTT

V: TRDV1
D: TRDD3
size: -
J: TRDJ2
CDR3: CALGDRRTRDTDKLFF
DNA: TGTGCTCTTGGGGACCGAAGGACTCGGGATACCGATAAACTCTTCTTT

V: TRDV1
D: TRDD3
size: -
J: TRDJ1
CDR3: CALGNVTTTARTWGMRGLAGEPLKLIF
DNA: TGTGCTCTTGGGAATGTTACCACTACGGCGCGGACCTGGGGGATGAGGGGGCTGGCCGGGGAACCCCTAAAGCTCATCTTT

V: TRDV1
D: -
size: -
J: TRDJ1
CDR3: CALGDLFFTSPPEAGYTDKLIF
DNA: TGTGCTCTTGGGGACCTCTTCTTCACTTCGCCCCCCGAGGCGGGGTACACCGATAAACTCATCTTT

V: TRDV1
D: TRDD3
size: few
J: TRDJ1
CDR3: CALGEYTSESGGYAVDKLIF
DNA: TGTGCTCTTGGGGAATATACTAGCGAGTCTGGGGGATACGCCGTCGATAAACTCATCTTT

V: TRDV2
D: TRDD3
size: few
J: TRDJ1
CDR3: CACDTLAGGYPHTDKLIF
DNA: TGTGCCTGTGACACCCTCGCTGGGGGCTACCCCCACACCGATAAACTCATCTTT

V: TRDV1
D: TRDD3
size: -
J: TRDJ1
CDR3: CALGEEAKLGDRITDKLIF
DNA: TGTGCTCTTGGGGAAGAGGCTAAACTGGGGGACCGGATCACCGATAAACTCATCTTT

V: TRDV1
D: TRDD3
size: -
J: TRDJ1
CDR3: CALLSPPTGGYPSTDKLIF
DNA: TGTGCTCTCCTATCCCCTCCTACGGGGGGATACCCTTCAACCGATAAACTCATCTTT

V: TRDV1
D: -
size: -
J: TRDJ1
CDR3: CALGELNWRLGGRTDKLIF
DNA: TGTGCTCTTGGGGAACTCAATTGGAGACTCGGGGGTCGCACCGATAAACTCATCTTT

V: TRDV1
D: TRDD3
size: -
J: TRDJ2
CDR3: CALGEGPRRGILQPAQLFF
DNA: TGTGCTCTTGGGGAGGGTCCTAGGCGGGGGATATTACAGCCAGCACAACTCTTCTTT

V: TRDV1
D: -
size: -
J: TRDJ3
CDR3: CALGELGLGISRDSWDTRQMFF
DNA: TGTGCTCTTGGGGAACTAGGTTTGGGAATTTCTCGCGACTCCTGGGACACCCGACAGATGTTTTTC

V: TRAV29/DV5
D: TRDD3
size: -
J: TRDJ1
CDR3: CAASSWGILSRFTDKLIF
DNA: TGTGCAGCAAGCAGCTGGGGGATCCTGTCGAGATTCACCGATAAACTCATCTTT

V: TRDV1
D: TRDD3
size: -
J: TRDJ1
CDR3: CALGPRPSVQWGIRPLYTDKLIF
DNA: TGTGCTCTTGGGCCCCGGCCTTCCGTTCAATGGGGGATACGGCCTCTGTACACCGATAAACTCATCTTT

V: TRDV1
D: -
size: -
J: TRDJ1
CDR3: CALGELTLRPRSKLIF
DNA: TGTGCTCTTGGGGAGCTTACGCTTCGCCCCCGTAGCAAACTCATCTTT

V: TRDV1
D: TRDD3
size: -
J: TRDJ1
CDR3: CALGDPTGDPTADKLIF
DNA: TGTGCTCTTGGGGACCCAACTGGGGATCCCACTGCCGATAAACTCATCTTT

V: TRDV2
D: TRDD3
size: few
J: TRDJ1
CDR3: CACDHWGSLYTDKLIF
DNA: TGTGCCTGTGATCACTGGGGGAGTCTTTACACCGATAAACTCATCTTT

V: TRDV1
D: TRDD3
size: -
J: TRDJ1
CDR3: CALGELIDSQYWGIRSTDKLIF
DNA: TGTGCTCTTGGGGAACTCATCGACTCTCAGTACTGGGGGATACGAAGCACCGATAAACTCATCTTT

V: TRDV1
D: -
size: few
J: TRDJ1
CDR3: CALLPSGGKLYTDKLIF
DNA: TGTGCTCTCCTTCCTAGTGGGGGAAAGCTCTACACCGATAAACTCATCTTT

V: TRAV29/DV5
D: -
size: -
J: TRDJ1
CDR3: CAASEFFYRGAYYTDKLIF
DNA: TGTGCAGCAAGCGAATTCTTCTACCGGGGGGCCTATTACACCGATAAACTCATCTTT

V: TRDV1
D: TRDD3
size: -
J: TRDJ1
CDR3: CALGALPALASWGMHYTDKLIF
DNA: TGTGCTCTTGGGGCCCTACCGGCCTTGGCTAGCTGGGGGATGCATTACACCGATAAACTCATCTTT

V: TRDV2
D: TRDD3
size: -
J: TRDJ3
CDR3: CACVKNWGLLSWDTRQMFF
DNA: TGTGCCTGTGTCAAAAACTGGGGGTTGCTCTCCTGGGACACCCGACAGATGTTTTTC

V: TRAV38-2/DV8
D: -
size: -
J: TRDJ1
CDR3: CALTAPHPKTDKLIF
DNA: TGTGCTTTGACTGCGCCTCACCCCAAGACCGATAAACTCATCTTT

V: TRDV1
D: -
size: few
J: TRDJ1
CDR3: CALGELSFRTELTDKLIF
DNA: TGTGCTCTTGGGGAACTCAGTTTCCGAACGGAGCTCACCGATAAACTCATCTTT

V: TRDV1
D: -
size: few
J: TRDJ1
CDR3: CALGEQENLEDTDKLIF
DNA: TGTGCTCTTGGGGAACAGGAGAACCTGGAGGATACCGATAAACTCATCTTT

V: TRDV1
D: TRDD3
size: -
J: TRDJ1
CDR3: CALGEALYWGIRGLIF
DNA: TGTGCTCTTGGGGAAGCTCTGTACTGGGGGATACGCGGACTCATCTTT

V: TRDV1
D: -
size: few
J: TRDJ1
CDR3: CALGDPAFVEPDTRGRYTDKLIF
DNA: TGTGCTCTTGGGGACCCGGCCTTCGTGGAGCCTGATACTAGGGGGAGGTACACCGATAAACTCATCTTT

V: TRAV29/DV5
D: -
size: -
J: TRDJ1
CDR3: CAASRPGPWGPHFTDKLIF
DNA: TGTGCAGCAAGCCGCCCGGGGCCGTGGGGACCCCATTTCACCGATAAACTCATCTTT

V: TRDV1
D: TRDD2
size: few
J: TRDJ1
CDR3: CALGFRPSYGWSAGTDKLIF
DNA: TGTGCTCTTGGGTTCCGGCCTTCCTACGGGTGGTCTGCGGGGACCGATAAACTCATCTTT

V: TRDV1
D: TRDD3
size: -
J: TRDJ1
CDR3: CALGELHPTYSRTGGYSTDKLIF
DNA: TGTGCTCTTGGGGAACTCCATCCTACGTACTCGCGTACTGGGGGATACTCCACCGATAAACTCATCTTT

V: TRDV1
D: -
size: -
J: TRDJ1
CDR3: CALGENNYPVLRYTDKLIF
DNA: TGTGCTCTTGGGGAAAATAACTACCCTGTCCTCCGGTACACCGATAAACTCATCTTT

V: TRDV1
D: TRDD3
size: -
J: TRDJ1
CDR3: CALGEISYGTMGDWDHTDKLIF
DNA: TGTGCTCTTGGGGAAATCTCCTACGGAACCATGGGGGATTGGGATCACACCGATAAACTCATCTTT

V: TRDV1
D: -
size: few
J: TRDJ1
CDR3: CALGDHPMKLYTDKLIF
DNA: TGTGCTCTTGGGGACCATCCCATGAAGCTCTACACCGATAAACTCATCTTT

V: TRDV1
D: TRDD3
size: few
J: TRDJ1
CDR3: CALGENAFLSYWGIRNTDKLIF
DNA: TGTGCTCTTGGGGAAAACGCCTTCCTATCGTACTGGGGGATACGAAACACCGATAAACTCATCTTT

V: TRDV1
D: -
size: -
J: TRDJ1
CDR3: CALGEMNTDKLIF
DNA: TGTGCTCTTGGGGAAATGAATACCGATAAACTCATCTTT